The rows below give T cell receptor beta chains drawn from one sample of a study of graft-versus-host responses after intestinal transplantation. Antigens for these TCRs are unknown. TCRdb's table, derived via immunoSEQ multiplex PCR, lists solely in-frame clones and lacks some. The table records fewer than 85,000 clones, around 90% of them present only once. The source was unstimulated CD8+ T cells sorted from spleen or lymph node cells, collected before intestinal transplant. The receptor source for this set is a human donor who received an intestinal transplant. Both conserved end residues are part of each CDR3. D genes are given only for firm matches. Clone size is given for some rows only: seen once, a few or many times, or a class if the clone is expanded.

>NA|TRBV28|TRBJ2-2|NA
TGTGCCAGCAGTTTTTCTGCCAGGGTAGCCGGGGAGCTGTTTTTT
CASSFSARVAGELFF
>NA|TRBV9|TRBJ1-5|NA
TGTGCCAGCAGCCGAGGGGGGGCGGGTCAGCCCCAGCATTTT
CASSRGGAGQPQHF
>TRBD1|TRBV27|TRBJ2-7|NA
TGTGCCAGCAGTCTCAGGACAGGGGGGGGCTACGAGCAGTACTTC
CASSLRTGGGYEQYF
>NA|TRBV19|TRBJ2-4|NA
TGTGCCAGTAGTGTCGGGCAGGGGAGAAACATTCAGTACTTC
CASSVGQGRNIQYF
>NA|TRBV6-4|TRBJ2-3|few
TGTGCCAGCAGTGAATCGGGTGAAGGAGATACGCAGTATTTT
CASSESGEGDTQYF
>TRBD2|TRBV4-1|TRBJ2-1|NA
TGCGCCAGCAGCCAAGATCTAAGTAGGGAGGGCGAAAATGAGCAGTTCTTC
CASSQDLSREGENEQFF
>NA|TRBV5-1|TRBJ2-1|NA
TGCGCCAGCAGCCGTGAACCCGGTTACAATGAGCAGTTCTTC
CASSREPGYNEQFF
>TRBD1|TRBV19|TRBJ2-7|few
TGTGCCAGTAGTCCGGGACAGGGGGCCTACGAGCAGTACTTC
CASSPGQGAYEQYF
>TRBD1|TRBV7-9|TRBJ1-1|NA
TGTGCCAGCAGCTCCCCGGACAGGGAACCTGAAGCTTTCTTT
CASSSPDREPEAFF
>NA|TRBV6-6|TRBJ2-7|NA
TGTGCCAGCAGTTACCGGGGTTTCTCCTACGAGCAGTACTTC
CASSYRGFSYEQYF
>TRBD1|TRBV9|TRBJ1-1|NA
TGTGCCAGCAGCGTGGGGACAGACACTGAAGCTTTCTTT
CASSVGTDTEAFF
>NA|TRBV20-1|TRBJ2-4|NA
TGCAGTGCTAGGGACAGTTACCTTCAGTACTTC
CSARDSYLQYF
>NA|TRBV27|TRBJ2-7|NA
TGTGCCAGCAGTTTATCCTCGACAAGTTACGAGCAGTACTTC
CASSLSSTSYEQYF
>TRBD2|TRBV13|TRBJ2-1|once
TGTGCCAGCAGCCGGGGGACTATTGAGCAGTTCTTC
CASSRGTIEQFF
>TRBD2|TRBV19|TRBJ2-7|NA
TGTGCCAGTAGTACTGGCGGGAGGGCGCACGAGCAGTACTTC
CASSTGGRAHEQYF
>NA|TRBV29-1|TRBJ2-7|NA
TGCAGCGCGACTGACGGTGACTCCTACGAGCAGTACTTC
CSATDGDSYEQYF
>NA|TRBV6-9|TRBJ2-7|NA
TGTGCCAGCAGTTATTCGTGGCCCTCCCCCCCCCTCTACGAGCAGTACTTC
CASSYSWPSPPLYEQYF
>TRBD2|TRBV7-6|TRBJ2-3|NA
TGTGCCAGCAGCTTGTACCCAGCGGGAGTCTGGACAGATACGCAGTATTTT
CASSLYPAGVWTDTQYF
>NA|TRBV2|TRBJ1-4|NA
TGTGCCAGCAGTGAACAAGACGGGCGCCCGGGGGAAAAACTGTTTTTT
CASSEQDGRPGEKLFF
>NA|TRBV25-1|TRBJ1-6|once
TGTGCCAGCAGTGACAGGGAACATCGGAATTCACCCCTCCACTTT
CASSDREHRNSPLHF
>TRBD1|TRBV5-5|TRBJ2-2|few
TGTGCCAGCAGCTTGGACCCGGGACAGGGGACCACCGGGGAGCTGTTTTTT
CASSLDPGQGTTGELFF
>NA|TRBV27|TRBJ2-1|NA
TGTGCCAGCAGTTTACAGGGGCTGGGTCAGGGTGAGCAGTTCTTC
CASSLQGLGQGEQFF
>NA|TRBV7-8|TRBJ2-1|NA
TGTGCCAGCAGCCCGTTCGGCGGGCGGATCGATGAGCAGTTCTTC
CASSPFGGRIDEQFF
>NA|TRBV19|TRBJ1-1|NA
TGTGCCAGTAGTGAAGGGGGTTCCGAAGCTTTCTTT
CASSEGGSEAFF
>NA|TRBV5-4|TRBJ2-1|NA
TGTGCCAGCGGACTTGTCCCTTTCAATGAGCAGTTCTTC
CASGLVPFNEQFF
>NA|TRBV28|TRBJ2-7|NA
TGTGCCAGCAGTTTATCTCGACCTAGCCGGGAGCAGTACTTC
CASSLSRPSREQYF
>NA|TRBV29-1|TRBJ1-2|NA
TGCAGCGTTGATCCAGGGGCCCCTTCCCTTTGGGGCTACACCTTC
CSVDPGAPSLWGYTF
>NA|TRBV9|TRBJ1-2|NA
TGTGCCAGCAGCGTAGGAAAAACAGCCTATGGCTACACCTTC
CASSVGKTAYGYTF
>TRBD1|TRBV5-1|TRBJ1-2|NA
TGCGCCAGCAGCTTGCTACCAGGACAGGGGTTTAGCTATGGCTACACCTTC
CASSLLPGQGFSYGYTF
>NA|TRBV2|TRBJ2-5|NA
TGTGCCAGCACCAAGACAGAAACTCAAGAGACCCAGTACTTC
CASTKTETQETQYF
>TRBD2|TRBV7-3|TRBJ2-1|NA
TGTGCCAGCAGCCGGTCCGGGACTAGCGGGAGGCACTCCTACAATGAGCAGTTCTTC
CASSRSGTSGRHSYNEQFF
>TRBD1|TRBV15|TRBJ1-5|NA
TGTGCCACCAGCGTTGACAGGGGCCATCAGCCCCAGCATTTT
CATSVDRGHQPQHF
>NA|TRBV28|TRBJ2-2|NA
TGTGCCAGCAGTTTCATTCCCGGGACCGGGGAGCTGTTTTTT
CASSFIPGTGELFF
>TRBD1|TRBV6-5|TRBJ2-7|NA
TGTGCCAGCAGTTACTCGGGTAGGGGGCGGGACGAGCAGTACTTC
CASSYSGRGRDEQYF
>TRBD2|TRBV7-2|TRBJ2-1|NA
TGTGCCAGCAGCTTAGCTCCGGGACTAGTAATCAATGAGCAGTTCTTC
CASSLAPGLVINEQFF
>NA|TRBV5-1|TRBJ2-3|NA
TGCGCCAGCAGCTTGGAATGGTTCTGGGGGGTGCTTTCGACAGATACGCAGTATTTT
CASSLEWFWGVLSTDTQYF
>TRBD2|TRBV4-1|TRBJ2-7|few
TGCGCCAGCAGCCAAGCGGGAGGGCCGTACGAGCAGTACTTC
CASSQAGGPYEQYF
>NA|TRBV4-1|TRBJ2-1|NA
TGCGCCAGCAGTCAACAGGGAAGGCAGTTCTTC
CASSQQGRQFF
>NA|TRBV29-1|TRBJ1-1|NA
TGCAGCGTTCTTGAGTTTTGGAACACTGAAGCTTTCTTT
CSVLEFWNTEAFF
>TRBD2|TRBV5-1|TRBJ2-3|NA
TGCGCCAGCAGCTTGGAGGGCGGGAGGGCAGATACGCAGTATTTT
CASSLEGGRADTQYF
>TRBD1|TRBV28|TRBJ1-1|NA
TGTGCCAGCGGGGGGGCCAGGGGGCGCGGGACTGAAGCTTTCTTT
CASGGARGRGTEAFF
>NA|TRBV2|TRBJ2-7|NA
TGTGCCAGCAGTGAAACACAGGGAGGGGTCTACGAGCAGTACTTC
CASSETQGGVYEQYF